This paragraph reports one T cell receptor beta chain. The antigen remains undetermined. The sample contains more than one DNA sequence encoding this CDR3. Assay used: immunoSEQ multiplex PCR; TCRdb lists only in-frame clones, some missing. In the table there are 30,000 to 45,000 clones, 82% of which are singletons. This CDR3 comprises 12 residues. V shed 2 bases and J shed 4 bases, with 6 bases lying between them. The V gene's germline CDR1 is SEHNR and CDR2 FQNEAQ (reference sequence). These data belong to a study of OX40 agonist ivuxolimab in advanced cancers. Study-wide context: Antecedent anti-PD-1, anti-PD-L1 or anti-CTLA-4 therapy was permissible, with under 50% having received some. General observations from the study: Clonal expansion by week 6 occurred in CD4+ and CD8+ blood T cells (at 0.1 to 3.0 mg/kg). Low normalized T-cell clonal expansion was also seen in some nonresponders.

The TCR comes from an adult with an advanced solid tumor such as melanoma, head and neck, liver or kidney cancer. V and J are TRBV7-9 and TRBJ2-7; possible D gene TRBD1, 5 bases. The sample here was CD4+ or CD8+ T cells sorted from blood, taken in a trial of the OX40 agonist ivuxolimab. CDR3 residues: CASSLQGYEQYF. The CDR3 DNA follows: TGTGCCAGCAGCTTACAGGGTTACGAGCAGTACTTC.